The sequence of this TCR beta chain was determined in a study of T cell responses to AZD1222 COVID-19 vaccine. Second-dose groups at about 4 or about 12 weeks were pooled. This CDR3 contains 14 residues. V shed 5 bases and J shed 9 bases, with 22 bases lying between them. Per germline, CDR1 GTSNPN and CDR2 SVGIG (reference sequence). Method: immunoSEQ multiplex PCR; TCRdb's copy keeps in-frame clones and lacks some. Of around 130,000 clones in the sample, roughly 90% were seen once. This clone occurred once. This sample comprised peripheral blood, obtained 28 days after the second AZD1222 dose. The rearrangement uses TRBV30 and TRBJ1-2, with D maybe TRBD1 (6 bases). The clonotype comes from an adult who received the AZD1222 COVID-19 vaccine. CDR3 region: CAWGRGGLTRRYTF. In DNA, the CDR3 is TGTGCCTGGGGACGAGGGGGACTCACGCGTCGCTACACCTTC.